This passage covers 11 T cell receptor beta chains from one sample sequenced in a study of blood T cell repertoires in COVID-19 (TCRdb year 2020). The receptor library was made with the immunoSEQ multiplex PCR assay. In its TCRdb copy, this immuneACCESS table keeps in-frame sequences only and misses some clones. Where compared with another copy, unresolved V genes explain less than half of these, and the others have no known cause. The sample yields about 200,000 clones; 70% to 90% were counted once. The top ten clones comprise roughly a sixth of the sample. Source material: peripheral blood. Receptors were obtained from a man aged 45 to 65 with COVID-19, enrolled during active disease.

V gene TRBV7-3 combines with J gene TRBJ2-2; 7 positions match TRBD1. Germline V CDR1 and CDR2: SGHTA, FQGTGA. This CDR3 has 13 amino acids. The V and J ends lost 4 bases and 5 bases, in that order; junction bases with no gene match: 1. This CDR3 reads CASSWGQTGELFF. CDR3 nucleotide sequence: TGTGCCAGCAGCTGGGGACAGACCGGGGAGCTGTTTTTT.

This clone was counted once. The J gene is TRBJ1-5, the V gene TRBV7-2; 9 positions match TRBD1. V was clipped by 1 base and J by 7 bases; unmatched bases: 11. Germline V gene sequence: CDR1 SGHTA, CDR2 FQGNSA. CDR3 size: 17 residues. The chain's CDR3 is CASSLVGGQGVGQPQHF. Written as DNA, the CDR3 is TGTGCCAGCAGCTTAGTCGGGGGACAGGGAGTCGGCCAGCCCCAGCATTTT. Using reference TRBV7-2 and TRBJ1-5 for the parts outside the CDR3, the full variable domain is GAGVSQSPSNKVTEKGKDVELRCDPISGHTALYWYRQSLGQGLEFLIYFQGNSAPDKSGLPSDRFSAERTGGSVSTLTIQRTQQEDSAVYLCASSLVGGQGVGQPQHFGDGTRLSIL.

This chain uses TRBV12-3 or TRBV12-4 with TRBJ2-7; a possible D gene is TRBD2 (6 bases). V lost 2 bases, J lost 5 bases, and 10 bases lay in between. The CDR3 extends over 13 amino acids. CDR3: CASSLWGGDEQYF. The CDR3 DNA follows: TGTGCCAGCAGTTTATGGGGCGGGGACGAGCAGTACTTC.

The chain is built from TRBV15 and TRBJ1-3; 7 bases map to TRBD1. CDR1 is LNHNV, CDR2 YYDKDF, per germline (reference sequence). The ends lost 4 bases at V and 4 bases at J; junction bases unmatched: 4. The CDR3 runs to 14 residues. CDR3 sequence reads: CATSKRGQGNTIYF. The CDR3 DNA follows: TGTGCCACCAGCAAAAGGGGGCAAGGAAACACCATATATTTT.

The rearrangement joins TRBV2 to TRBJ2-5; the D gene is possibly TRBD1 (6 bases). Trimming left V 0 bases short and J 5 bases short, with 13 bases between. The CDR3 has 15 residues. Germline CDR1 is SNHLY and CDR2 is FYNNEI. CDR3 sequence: CASSEALGAGETQYF. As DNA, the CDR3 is TGTGCCAGCAGTGAAGCACTGGGGGCCGGGGAGACCCAGTACTTC.

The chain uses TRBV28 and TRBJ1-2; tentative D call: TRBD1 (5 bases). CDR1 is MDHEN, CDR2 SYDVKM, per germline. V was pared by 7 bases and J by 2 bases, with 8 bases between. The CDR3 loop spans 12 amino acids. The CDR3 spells CASKGKNYGYTF. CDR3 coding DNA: TGTGCCAGCAAGGGGAAAAACTATGGCTACACCTTC.

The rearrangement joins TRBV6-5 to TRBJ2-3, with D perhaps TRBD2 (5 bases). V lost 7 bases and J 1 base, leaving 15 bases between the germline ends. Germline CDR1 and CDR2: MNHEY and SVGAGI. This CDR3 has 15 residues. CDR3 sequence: CASTGDSGGTDTQYF. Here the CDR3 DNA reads TGTGCCAGCACCGGGGATTCAGGCGGCACAGATACGCAGTATTTT.

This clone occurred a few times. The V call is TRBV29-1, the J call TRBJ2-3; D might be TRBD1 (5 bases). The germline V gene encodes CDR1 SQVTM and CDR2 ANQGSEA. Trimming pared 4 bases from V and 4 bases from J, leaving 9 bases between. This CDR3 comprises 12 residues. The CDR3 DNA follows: TGCAGCGTTGCAAGGGGCCCAGATACGCAGTATTTT. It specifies CSVARGPDTQYF.

CDR3 sequence reads: CASGRDRGLNEQFF. The CDR3 region has the DNA TGTGCCAGTGGGCGGGACAGGGGGCTTAATGAGCAGTTCTTC. V and J are TRBV19 and TRBJ2-1; 12 bases are a match to TRBD1. V shed 8 bases and J 7 bases; nucleotides not matched to a gene: 6. This CDR3 contains 14 residues. Germline-derived CDR1 and CDR2 are LNHDA and SQIVND (reference sequence).

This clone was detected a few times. The DNA of the CDR3 is TGTGCCACCAGTGCCCGGGACAGGGTATCCGAGCAGTACTTC. It is translated as CATSARDRVSEQYF. The chain employs TRBV24-1 and TRBJ2-7; 9 nucleotides line up with TRBD1. The CDR3 contains 14 residues. The J segment lost 6 bases and the V segment lost 5 bases, leaving 7 bases of the junction unmatched. Per the germline V gene, CDR1 is KGHDR and CDR2 is SFDVKD.

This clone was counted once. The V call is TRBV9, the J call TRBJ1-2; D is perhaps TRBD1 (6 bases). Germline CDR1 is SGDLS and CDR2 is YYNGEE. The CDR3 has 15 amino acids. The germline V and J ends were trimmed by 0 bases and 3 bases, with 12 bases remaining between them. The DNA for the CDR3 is TGTGCCAGCAGCGTAGATCAGGGGAGAGACTATGGCTACACCTTC. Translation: CASSVDQGRDYGYTF.